The 2 T cell receptor beta chains listed next were all sequenced from one sample in a study of shared clonotypes between healthy human individuals (dated by TCRdb to the early 2020s). Library method: the immunoSEQ multiplex PCR assay. Sourced from immuneACCESS, this table was stored by TCRdb with only in-frame sequences that have V and J called. A share of the clones is absent; for the studies checked, an unresolved V gene accounts for under half, and the remainder has no known explanation. For this sample there are fewer than 600,000 clones; around three quarters appear just once. The ten largest clonotypes hold about 12% of the sample. The source material was PBMCs. These receptors came from a woman aged 40 to 50 in good health. Some clones in this sample may be carry-over from other donors' samples.

The chain has TRBV7-6 and TRBJ2-7, with TRBD2 as a possible D gene (5 bases). Trimming shortened V by 5 bases and J by 2 bases, and 13 bases separated the two germline ends. Germline V gene sequence: CDR1 SGHVS, CDR2 FNYEAQ. The CDR3 is 14 residues long. In nucleotides, the CDR3 is TGTGCCAGCAGCCCAACCAGAGGGCCCTACGAGCAGTACTTC. The encoded protein is CASSPTRGPYEQYF. The complete variable domain, with remaining parts taken from reference TRBV7-6 and TRBJ2-7, reads GAGVSQSPRYKVTKRGQDVALRCDPISGHVSLYWYRQALGQGPEFLTYFNYEAQQDKSGLPNDRFSAERPEGSISTLTIQRTEQRDSAMYRCASSPTRGPYEQYFGPGTRLTVT.

This chain uses TRBV5-5 with TRBJ2-5; D might be TRBD1 or TRBD2, each matching 6 bases. Trimming left V 3 bases short and J 3 bases short, with 9 bases between. The CDR3 contains 13 residues. Germline assignment: CDR1 SGHKS and CDR2 YYEKEE (reference sequence). The CDR3: CASSWGAEETQYF. CDR3 nucleotides: TGTGCCAGCAGCTGGGGGGCCGAAGAGACCCAGTACTTC.